This entry lists 30 T cell receptor beta chains sequenced from one sample in a study of T cell repertoires in cytomegalovirus infection (dated by TCRdb to the late 2010s). Sequencing was carried out with an Illumina HiSeq 1500. The raw public data were reprocessed by TCRdb itself: fastp quality trimming at Q25, MiXCR clonotype calling, in-frame beta chains only. Rows are unified per CDR3 protein, each entry keeping the most common DNA and genes. This sample lists about 530,000 distinct CDR3 sequences; around a quarter were detected once. The ten largest make up over 10% of the sample. Sequences were obtained from PBMCs. The source of these receptors is a human donor in good health (CMV status not recorded). Some clones in this sample may be carry-over from other donors' samples.

The rearrangement uses TRBV12-3 or TRBV12-4 and TRBJ2-3; TRBD1 is a possible D gene (5 bases). V lost 1 base to trimming and J lost 5 bases, with 7 bases between them. The CDR3 has 13 amino acids. The CDR3 loop reads CASSLGQGDTQYF. The DNA of the CDR3 is TGTGCCAGCAGTTTAGGGCAGGGAGATACGCAGTATTTT.

This clonotype was observed at least ten times. This sequence joins TRBV7-2 and TRBJ2-1; perhaps TRBD2 as D (6 bases). Between the trimmed V and J ends, which lost 5 bases and 1 base, there was a span of 18 bases. This CDR3 has 17 residues. CDR1 is SGHTA, CDR2 FQGNSA, per germline. The CDR3 coding sequence is TGTGCCAGCAGCCCACCGTGGGACTGGCGTTCCTACAATGAGCAGTTCTTC. As protein: CASSPPWDWRSYNEQFF.

This clonotype was detected only a few times. The CDR3 nucleotides are TGTGCCAGCAGACGACAGGGTTCCTACGAGCAGTACTTC. This gives the protein CASRRQGSYEQYF. The rearrangement joins TRBV7-8 to TRBJ2-7; 7 bases align to TRBD1. The J segment lost 1 base and the V segment lost 6 bases, leaving 3 bases of the junction unmatched. Germline lookup yields CDR1 SGHVS and CDR2 FQNEAQ. The CDR3 consists of 13 residues.

DNA of the CDR3: TGTGCCAGCAGTTCGGACAGGTCTAGCACAGATACGCAGTATTTT. Translating gives CASSSDRSSTDTQYF. The chain combines TRBV6-1 with TRBJ2-3, with 7 nucleotides matching TRBD1. Germline V gene data show CDR1 as MNHNS and CDR2 as SASEGT. The CDR3 totals 15 residues. V trimming: 5 bases; J trimming: 0 bases; junction bases outside the gene matches: 5.

The chain carries TRBV19 and TRBJ1-2; the match to TRBD1 covers 7 bases. The CDR3 length is 15 residues. Trimming at V came to 5 bases and at J to 4 bases, leaving 10 bases not matched to a gene. Looked up from germline, CDR1 is LNHDA and CDR2 is SQIVND (reference sequence). The DNA for the CDR3 is TGTGCCAGTAGTGCCGGGACAGCTTCTTTCTATGGCTACACCTTC. Residues: CASSAGTASFYGYTF.

This clonotype was observed at least ten times. The rearrangement links TRBV7-2 to TRBJ2-7; D assignment may be TRBD1 or TRBD2 (6 bases each). Germline assignment: CDR1 SGHTA and CDR2 FQGNSA. This CDR3 spans 15 amino acids. V was cut by 5 bases and J by 6 bases, with 20 bases left in between. CDR3 sequence: CASSPNSGGGLEQYF. Written as DNA, the CDR3 is TGTGCCAGCAGCCCAAATAGCGGTGGGGGGCTCGAGCAGTACTTC.

This clonotype was seen repeatedly, ten times or more. The chain uses TRBV6-6 and TRBJ2-1; D not certain. Trimming removed 2 bases from V and 4 bases from J, with 15 bases in between. CDR1 and CDR2 (germline): MNHNY, SVGAGI (reference sequence). The CDR3 extends over 16 amino acids. Written as DNA, the CDR3 is TGTGCCAGCAGTTACCGTCCGCGCGGAGTATACAATGAGCAGTTCTTC. This translates into CASSYRPRGVYNEQFF.

This clonotype showed up just a few times. The CDR3 coding sequence is TGTGCCAGCAGCTTTTTCCCTAATGAGCAGTTCTTC. Amino acid sequence: CASSFFPNEQFF. The chain recombines TRBV7-2 with TRBJ2-1; D unresolved. CDR1 is SGHTA and CDR2 is FQGNSA in the germline V gene. Trimming shortened V by 3 bases and J by 7 bases, and 7 bases separated the two germline ends. This CDR3 is built from 12 residues.

This clonotype was observed at least ten times. The rearrangement uses TRBV6-1 and TRBJ1-2; TRBD1 is a possible D gene (6 bases). Germline loops: CDR1 MNHNS, CDR2 SASEGT. V was cut by 5 bases and J by 4 bases, with 14 bases left in between. The CDR3 contains 14 residues. CDR3 loop: CASSSTGHGYGYTF. The CDR3 DNA reads as TGTGCCAGCAGTTCCACAGGGCACGGCTATGGCTACACCTTC.

This clonotype was seen a few times. The rearrangement uses TRBV7-8 and TRBJ2-7; D unclear. Trimming took 5 bases from V and 3 from J, leaving 23 bases between them. Per the germline V gene, CDR1 is SGHVS and CDR2 is FQNEAQ. The CDR3 extends over 17 amino acids. The CDR3 region has the DNA TGTGCCAGCAGCCCCGCCTCGACCCTCGTTGGGGTCTACGAGCAGTACGTC. The encoded protein is CASSPASTLVGVYEQYV.

V gene TRBV28 combines with J gene TRBJ1-2; D not certain. The germline gives CDR1 MDHEN, CDR2 SYDVKM. V shed 10 bases and J shed 3 bases, with 15 bases lying between them. The CDR3 is 13 amino acids. The CDR3, as DNA: TGTGCCACCCTGAAGGCCCGGGACTATGGCTACACCTTC. Protein sequence: CATLKARDYGYTF.

V usage is TRBV29-1 and J usage is TRBJ2-7; D call uncertain. CDR1 SQVTM and CDR2 ANQGSEA come from the germline V gene. The V end was cut by 1 base, the J end by 3 bases, with 4 bases between. This CDR3 is 11 amino acids long. The CDR3 coding sequence is TGCAGCGTTGAAGGACGCTACGAGCAGTACGTC. Translation gives CSVEGRYEQYV.

This clonotype appeared a few times. The J gene is TRBJ1-2, the V gene TRBV30, with D tentatively TRBD1 (5 bases). Germline CDR1 and CDR2: GTSNPN and SVGIG (reference sequence). Trimming took 8 bases from V and 9 from J, leaving 16 bases between them. The length of the CDR3 is 11 residues. For the CDR3, the DNA is TGTGCCCAAGGGACCATCAGGAGCTACACCTTC. It codes for CAQGTIRSYTF.

The J gene is TRBJ2-1, the V gene TRBV20-1; D might be TRBD1 or TRBD2, each matching 5 bases. Germline V lookup: CDR1 DFQATT, CDR2 SNEGSKA (reference sequence). The length of the CDR3 is 11 residues. The CDR3 reads CVCGGDNEQFF. Written as DNA, the CDR3 is TGCGTTTGTGGGGGTGACAATGAGCAGTTCTTC.

This clonotype was seen a handful of times. The rearrangement joins TRBV9 to TRBJ2-1; 8 bases are a match to TRBD2. V trimming: 3 bases; J trimming: 0 bases; junction bases outside the gene matches: 11. Germline V gene lookup returns CDR1 SGDLS and CDR2 YYNGEE. The CDR3 is 18 residues long. CDR3 sequence reads: CASSGLTREGSSYNEQFF. The CDR3 DNA reads TGTGCCAGCAGCGGGCTCACCCGGGAGGGAAGCTCCTACAATGAGCAGTTCTTC. Full variable domain (rest looked up from reference TRBV9 and TRBJ2-1): DSGVTQTPKHLITATGQRVTLRCSPRSGDLSVYWYQQSLDQGLQFLIQYYNGEERAKGNILERFSAQQFPDLHSELNLSSLELGDSALYFCASSGLTREGSSYNEQFFGPGTRLTVL.

The rearrangement links TRBV11-2 to TRBJ2-1, with TRBD1 identical over 9 bases. The CDR3 extends over 18 amino acids. The V and J ends lost 1 base and 4 bases, in that order; junction bases with no gene match: 11. Germline assignment: CDR1 SGHAT and CDR2 FQNNGV. CDR3 sequence reads: CASSLGQPGTGYYNEQFF. The CDR3 DNA reads TGTGCCAGCAGCTTAGGCCAGCCGGGGACAGGGTATTACAATGAGCAGTTCTTC.

The chain has TRBV6-8 and TRBJ2-1; 13 bases are shared with TRBD2. The CDR3 sequence is 16 residues long. Looked up from germline, CDR1 is MNHGY and CDR2 is SAAAGT. J was trimmed by 9 bases and V by 2 bases; bases with no gene match: 7. The CDR3 DNA reads TGTGCCAGCAGTTACATCCGAACTAGCGGGAGGGGTGAGCAGTTCTTC. Protein product: CASSYIRTSGRGEQFF.

The rearrangement joins TRBV18 to TRBJ2-7; the D is unclear. The CDR3 spans 13 residues. Germline CDR1 reads KGHSH; CDR2 reads LQKENI. V lost 2 bases, J lost 5 bases, and 10 bases lay in between. The CDR3 is CASSPGLANEQYV. The CDR3 coding sequence is TGTGCCAGCTCACCAGGGTTGGCAAACGAGCAGTACGTC.

This clonotype was counted many times. The chain couples TRBV6-2 or TRBV6-3 to TRBJ1-1; 9 nucleotides agree with TRBD1. The CDR3 totals 16 residues. The germline CDR1 and CDR2 sequences are MNHEY and SVGEGT. V trimming: 5 bases; J trimming: 6 bases; junction bases outside the gene matches: 13. The CDR3 DNA is TGTGCCAGCAGTGATGCGGGACAGGGTAATCTGGCTGAAGCTTTCTTT. It yields the protein CASSDAGQGNLAEAFF.

The genes are TRBV5-4 and TRBJ2-1, with 7 bases identical to TRBD2. The CDR3 spans 16 residues. Trimming took 4 bases from V and 10 from J; bases not matched to a gene: 17. Germline CDR1 SGHNT, CDR2 YYREEE (reference sequence). CDR3 amino acids: CASSVGDLTGREEQFF. CDR3 coding DNA: TGTGCCAGCAGCGTTGGGGACCTCACTGGGCGGGAGGAGCAGTTCTTC.

In its sample, this clonotype was seen a few times. The chain recombines TRBV7-9 with TRBJ1-2; D remains unclear. CDR3 size: 16 residues. CDR1 is SEHNR, CDR2 FQNEAQ, per germline (reference sequence). The V end lost 1 base, the J end lost 5 bases, and 17 bases lay between the germline ends. The CDR3 spells CASSLGSAGSYYGYTF. DNA for the CDR3: TGTGCCAGCAGCTTAGGATCGGCGGGCTCCTATTATGGCTACACCTTC.

This clonotype was counted at least ten times. The chain links TRBV6-2 or TRBV6-3 to TRBJ2-3; 11 bases match TRBD2. The CDR3 is 16 amino acids. From germline, CDR1 is MNHEY and CDR2 SVGEGT. The J segment lost 6 bases and the V segment lost 7 bases, leaving 12 bases of the junction unmatched. The DNA for the CDR3 is TGTGCCAGCACCAAACCGGGACTAGCGGCGCGGGATACGCAGTATTTT. This gives the protein CASTKPGLAARDTQYF.

This clonotype was recorded many times. The chain uses TRBV7-2 and TRBJ1-1; 8 bases align to TRBD1. V was pared by 5 bases and J by 0 bases, with 5 bases of the junction left unmatched. The CDR3 extends over 15 amino acids. Germline CDR1 reads SGHTA; CDR2 reads FQGNSA. For the CDR3, the DNA is TGTGCCAGCAGCAAGCGGGACAGGTTGAACACTGAAGCTTTCTTT. It encodes CASSKRDRLNTEAFF.

This clonotype was seen only a few times. V gene TRBV19 combines with J gene TRBJ2-6; D uncertain. The CDR3 runs 15 residues. Trimming pared 4 bases from V and 0 bases from J, leaving 7 bases between. CDR1 is LNHDA and CDR2 is SQIVND in the germline V gene (reference sequence). The CDR3 sequence: CASSKIDSGANVLTF. The CDR3 DNA sequence: TGTGCCAGTAGTAAAATTGACTCTGGGGCCAACGTCCTGACTTTC.

This clonotype was recorded only once. V and J are TRBV28 and TRBJ2-2, with TRBD2 as a possible D gene (5 bases). This CDR3 spans 15 amino acids. Germline assignment: CDR1 MDHEN and CDR2 SYDVKM. V shed 6 bases and J shed 3 bases, with 14 bases lying between them. CDR3 in DNA: TGTGCCAGCAGAAGTGGGGAGTTGGACACCGGGGAGCTGTTTTTT. Protein: CASRSGELDTGELFF.

This clonotype appeared many times. The J gene is TRBJ2-3, the V gene TRBV7-8; D is ambiguous. Germline V gene data show CDR1 as SGHVS and CDR2 as FQNEAQ. Trimming removed 5 bases from V and 4 bases from J, with 16 bases in between. The CDR3 consists of 15 residues. DNA of the CDR3: TGTGCCAGCAGCCCCCGAAGGGTAGAGGCAGATACGCAGTATTTT. It encodes CASSPRRVEADTQYF.

This clonotype was detected only a few times. J is TRBJ1-6 and V is TRBV25-1; D is unclear. Germline lookup yields CDR1 MGHDK and CDR2 SYGVNS. V lost 4 bases to trimming and J lost 5 bases, with 9 bases between them. The CDR3 loop spans 14 amino acids. CDR3 nucleotides: TGTGCCAGCAGTGGGGGTATTGATAATTCACCCCTCCACTTT. This encodes CASSGGIDNSPLHF.

This clonotype was counted many times. The chain couples TRBV7-2 to TRBJ2-3, with TRBD2 as a possible D gene (6 bases). The CDR3 loop spans 14 amino acids. V lost 7 bases and J lost 4, with 15 bases in between. Germline V gene sequence: CDR1 SGHTA, CDR2 FQGNSA. The CDR3 sequence is CASKEGVYPDTQYF. The CDR3 region has the DNA TGTGCCAGCAAGGAGGGAGTTTACCCAGATACGCAGTATTTT.

The rearrangement links TRBV7-2 to TRBJ2-3; 9 bases line up with TRBD1. The CDR3 has 17 amino acids. Germline trimming cut 4 bases from V and 2 bases from J; bases unmatched to any gene: 10. CDR1 is SGHTA and CDR2 is FQGNSA in the germline V gene. In DNA, the CDR3 is TGTGCCAGCAGCTCCCCCGGACAGGGGTCCCTCACAGATACGCAGTATTTT. Translation gives CASSSPGQGSLTDTQYF.

V and J are TRBV28 and TRBJ2-5; 12 bases fit TRBD2. The germline V gene has CDR1 MDHEN and CDR2 SYDVKM. The V and J ends lost 5 bases and 4 bases, in that order; junction bases with no gene match: 11. CDR3 size: 17 residues. CDR3 DNA: TGTGCCAGCAGTCCCCGACTAGCGGGAGTTCTATTAGAGACCCAGTACTTC. It encodes CASSPRLAGVLLETQYF.